One sample yielded the 2 T cell receptor beta chains listed below, sequenced in a study of human T cells and chemical hapten exposure. TCRdb used MiXCR to reprocess the RACE reads, holding one entry per CDR3 protein. Here the sample spans about 71,000 distinct CDR3 sequences, 9.8% being singletons. Time point in this sample: patch test 1, 2 weeks after DPC sensitization. Treatment: therapeutic diphenylcyclopropenone sensitization with weekly scalp DPC. The source was whole blood, collected in connection with sensitization to the hapten diphenylcyclopropenone (DPC). These receptors came from a woman aged 35 to 49 with alopecia areata. Some clones in this sample may be carry-over from other donors' samples.

This sequence joins TRBV6-1 and TRBJ2-1, with D perhaps matching TRBD1 (6 bases). This CDR3 contains 12 residues. The ends were cut back, 3 bases at V and 9 bases at J, with 9 bases in the middle. Germline V CDR1 and CDR2: MNHNS, SASEGT. CDR3 nucleotides: TGTGCCAGCAGTGACGCAGGGGTTGAGCAGTTCTTC. It is translated as CASSDAGVEQFF.

The gene calls are TRBV6-6 and TRBJ1-1, with D hard to call. This CDR3 has 16 residues. Germline V CDR1 and CDR2: MNHNY, SVGAGI (reference sequence). Trimming took 0 bases from V and 4 from J, leaving 15 bases between them. The CDR3 DNA sequence: TGTGCCAGCAGTTACTCGTTTGGCAGGCGAGTCACTGAAGCTTTCTTT. It yields the protein CASSYSFGRRVTEAFF.